This entry concerns a single T cell receptor beta chain. Its matching antigen is unknown. The data stem from a study of beta chain features in type 1 diabetes. Study context: Across all samples, approximately 110,000,000 sorted cells were examined. Study observations and caveats: Type 1 diabetes patients showed fewer insertions and more deletions at VDJ junctions. All four CD4+ subsets from Type 1 diabetes patients carried moderately but significantly shorter TCRB CDR3s.

Expressed TCRB transcripts were sequenced after all isolated RNA was converted to cDNA. Naive, central memory and regulatory T cell samples averaged roughly 3.6 million reads. Assay used: immunoSEQ multiplex PCR; TCRdb lists only in-frame clones, some missing. The data show roughly 340,000 clones, less than 15% seen once. The CDR3 has 15 amino acids. V dropped 4 bases and J dropped 0 bases, with 10 bases sitting between them. The V gene's germline CDR1 is SGDLS and CDR2 YYNGEE. The rearrangement links TRBV9 to TRBJ1-4; no definite D call. The specimen was naive CD4+ T cells from blood. This clonotype was sampled from a woman aged 18-30 years with type 1 diabetes. For the CDR3, the DNA is TGTGCCAGCAGCTTAACACCTGCAACTAATGAAAAACTGTTTTTT. Its translation: CASSLTPATNEKLFF.